These 9 T cell receptor beta chains originate from one sample sequenced in a study of T-cell reconstitution after alpha-beta-depleted transplantation in children. TCRbeta library construction was performed incorporating unique molecular identifiers. TCRdb used MiXCR to reprocess the PCR reads, holding one entry per CDR3 protein. The sample has some 490,000 distinct CDR3 sequences; 12% are singletons. Sequenced material: PBMCs from the stem cell graft donor, taken from the stem cell graft. These receptors were collected from a human donor who donated a stem cell graft to a child with combined immunodeficiency.

This clonotype was detected many times. This sequence joins TRBV6-5 and TRBJ1-1; weak D call: TRBD1 (6 bases). The germline V and J ends were trimmed by 8 bases and 3 bases, with 19 bases remaining between them. In germline, CDR1 is MNHEY, CDR2 SVGAGI. There are 15 residues in the CDR3. The CDR3, as DNA: TGTGCCAGCCCCGAGGGGGATAGGTTGTACACTGAAGCTTTCTTT. Translation gives CASPEGDRLYTEAFF.

The gene calls are TRBV15 and TRBJ2-1, with TRBD1 matching 7 bases. This CDR3 region has 15 residues. CDR1 LNHNV and CDR2 YYDKDF come from the germline V gene (reference sequence). After removal of 0 bases from V and 10 bases from J, the junction contained 9 bases not matched to a gene. The CDR3 DNA is TGTGCCACCAGCAGAGAGGGACAGCTGCAGGTCGAGCAGTTCTTC. Translating it yields CATSREGQLQVEQFF.

The table lists this clonotype with many counts. The V call is TRBV12-3 or TRBV12-4, the J call TRBJ2-7; D gene ambiguous. The CDR3 is 13 residues long. Trimming cost V 6 bases and J 4 bases, with 13 bases left between them. Here the CDR3 DNA reads TGTGCCAGCAGCCACGATACAAAATACGAGCAGTACTTC. It yields the protein CASSHDTKYEQYF.

This clonotype was seen a few times. This chain links TRBV2 with TRBJ2-4; D possibly corresponds to TRBD2 (5 bases). Trimming cost V 1 base and J 0 bases, with 10 bases left between them. CDR1 is SNHLY and CDR2 is FYNNEI in the germline V gene. The CDR3 contains 16 residues. The CDR3, as DNA: TGTGCCAGCAGTGAAGGGACTGTAGTAGCCAAAAACATTCAGTACTTC. Its translation: CASSEGTVVAKNIQYF.

There are many counts of this clonotype. The chain uses TRBV12-3 or TRBV12-4 and TRBJ1-6, with 7 bases that match TRBD1. V lost 8 bases to trimming and J lost 7 bases; unmatched junction nucleotides: 8. This CDR3 region has 14 residues. CDR3 sequence reads: CASGKQGMNSPLHF. CDR3 in DNA: TGTGCCAGCGGTAAACAGGGGATGAATTCACCCCTCCACTTT.

This clonotype was counted ten times or more. This chain joins TRBV12-3 or TRBV12-4 and TRBJ2-7; possibly TRBD2 for D (7 bases). V shed 1 base and J shed 0 bases, with 10 bases lying between them. The CDR3 totals 15 residues. CDR3 region: CASSLGGGLSYEQYF. In DNA form, the CDR3 reads TGTGCCAGCAGTTTAGGGGGGGGGCTCTCCTACGAGCAGTACTTC.

The J gene is TRBJ1-2, the V gene TRBV12-3 or TRBV12-4; 11 bases align to TRBD1. After removal of 4 bases from V and 7 bases from J, the junction contained 2 bases not matched to a gene. The CDR3 covers 13 residues. The CDR3 reads CASSWTGGLGYTF. CDR3 sequence (DNA): TGTGCCAGCAGTTGGACAGGGGGCCTTGGCTACACCTTC.

In regard to this clonotype: This sequence may be a read error, since a much larger clone differs from it by one base. V and J are TRBV29-1 and TRBJ2-7; D perhaps matches TRBD2 (5 bases). V gave up 4 bases and J gave up 0 bases, with 10 bases separating them. The CDR3 consists of 13 residues. Germline V gene sequence: CDR1 SQVTM, CDR2 ANQGSEA. CDR3 bases: TGCAGCGTTGTGTTAGCGAACTCCTACGAGCAGTACTTC. This gives the protein CSVVLANSYEQYF.

In this sample, this clonotype turned up a few times. The V and J genes are TRBV30 and TRBJ2-5, with TRBD2 matching 7 bases. CDR1 and CDR2 from the germline V gene are GTSNPN and SVGIG (reference sequence). The length of the CDR3 is 14 residues. Trimming cost V 2 bases and J 2 bases; bases outside gene matches: 5. This CDR3 is CAWSFLAAQETQYF. The CDR3 DNA reads TGTGCCTGGAGTTTCCTAGCGGCTCAAGAGACCCAGTACTTC.